A single sample gave rise to the 13 T cell receptor beta chains below, sequenced in a study of blood T cells in healthy people across ages (dated by TCRdb to the mid-2010s). The library was built by means of 5' RACE. Sequenced using an Illumina HiSeq 2500. The second PCR ran for about 6 to 12 cycles and used a J-beta primer mix along with a sample-barcoded 5' primer. The public reads were run again by TCRdb, first through fastp at Q25 and then through MiXCR, and only productive beta chains were kept. Every entry covers one CDR3 protein and lists the most common genes and DNA from its rows. This sample comprises 1.5 million to 2 million distinct CDR3 sequences, 28% of them detected only once. The ten largest clones add up to more than 6% of the sample. Sequencing was performed on blood. The receptor set was obtained from a woman younger than 45 in good health.

This clonotype was counted ten times or more. The CDR3 spells CASSRGGLETQYF. The CDR3 DNA is TGTGCCAGCAGCCGGGGGGGGTTGGAGACCCAGTACTTC. V and J are TRBV28 and TRBJ2-5, with 8 bases that match TRBD2. Germline V lookup: CDR1 MDHEN, CDR2 SYDVKM. The V gene end was trimmed by 6 bases and the J gene end by 5 bases; junction bases not matched to a gene: 5. The CDR3 length is 13 residues.

The chain is built from TRBV7-2 and TRBJ2-1, with a tentative D call TRBD2 (5 bases). This CDR3 has 14 amino acids. Trimming pared 5 bases from V and 12 bases from J, leaving 20 bases between. Germline CDR1 is SGHTA and CDR2 is FQGNSA. The CDR3 loop reads CASSPQGGRFLQFF. The CDR3 DNA sequence: TGTGCCAGCAGCCCCCAAGGCGGGCGGTTCTTGCAGTTCTTC.

This clonotype was detected only a few times. J is TRBJ1-1 and V is TRBV14; 8 bases fit TRBD1. The CDR3 runs 15 residues. The junction had 5 bases not matched to a gene; V was cut back by 4 bases and J by 1 base. Germline CDR1 and CDR2: SGHDN and FVKESK. This CDR3 is CASSLWTGRNTEAFF. CDR3 nucleotides: TGTGCCAGCAGCCTCTGGACAGGGAGGAACACTGAAGCTTTCTTT.

At least ten counts were recorded for this clonotype. At one end the junction does not follow the germline gene, possibly because of a read error. This CDR3 is CASSLETNYGYTF. Here the CDR3 DNA reads TGCGCCAGCAGTTTGGAGACGAACTATGGCTACACCTTC. J is TRBJ1-2 and V is TRBV5-1; D is unclear. The CDR3 extends over 13 amino acids. Germline CDR1 and CDR2: SGHRS and YFSETQ.

This clonotype was seen many times. The chain carries TRBV29-1 and TRBJ2-1, with D possibly TRBD2 on 5 matching bases. This CDR3 comprises 12 residues. Trimming pared 1 base from V and 10 bases from J, leaving 11 bases between. CDR1 and CDR2 (germline): SQVTM, ANQGSEA. This CDR3 is CSVEVAGVEQFF. Written as DNA, the CDR3 is TGCAGCGTTGAAGTAGCCGGGGTCGAGCAGTTCTTC.

This clonotype turned up a few times. This chain joins TRBV11-2 and TRBJ2-7; 9 nucleotides match TRBD1. Germline values: CDR1 SGHAT, CDR2 FQNNGV. V was clipped by 4 bases and J by 5 bases; unmatched bases: 12. The CDR3 has 16 residues. CDR3 region: CASSSVTGTGLDEQYF. The CDR3 nucleotides read TGTGCCAGCAGCTCGGTAACCGGGACAGGGCTTGACGAGCAGTACTTC.

The chain links TRBV7-9 to TRBJ2-7; 11 bases are shared with TRBD2. Germline-derived CDR1 and CDR2 are SEHNR and FQNEAQ (reference sequence). CDR3 length equals 15 residues. The V segment lost 3 bases and the J segment 6 bases; nucleotides outside the gene matches: 7. As DNA, the CDR3 is TGTGCCAGCAGCTTTCCGGGACTAGCGGCCGTCGAGCAGTACTTC. This gives the protein CASSFPGLAAVEQYF.

This chain joins TRBV5-1 and TRBJ2-7; D is ambiguous. The length of the CDR3 is 13 residues. Trimming took off 4 bases at V and 5 bases at J, with 13 bases between the two ends. Germline V gene data show CDR1 as SGHRS and CDR2 as YFSETQ. For the CDR3, the DNA is TGCGCCAGCAGCCAATTCACATGGGACGAGCAGTACTTC. Translation gives CASSQFTWDEQYF.

The chain couples TRBV7-9 to TRBJ2-2, with a possible D match to TRBD1 (5 bases). The ends were cut back, 4 bases at V and 8 bases at J, with 14 bases in the middle. This CDR3 comprises 14 residues. Germline V gene lookup returns CDR1 SEHNR and CDR2 FQNEAQ (reference sequence). CDR3 DNA sequence: TGTGCCAGCAGCTACTCCAGGGTAACGGGGGAGCTGTTTTTT. It translates to CASSYSRVTGELFF.

This clonotype was observed a few times. The chain recombines TRBV12-5 with TRBJ2-1; 9 positions match TRBD2. Germline V gene sequence: CDR1 LGHNT, CDR2 FRNRAP. The junction had 7 bases not matched to a gene; V was cut back by 6 bases and J by 7 bases. This CDR3 contains 14 residues. CDR3 amino acids: CASGPLAGLNEQFF. CDR3 sequence (DNA): TGTGCTAGTGGACCTCTAGCGGGACTGAATGAGCAGTTCTTC.

The genes are TRBV6-6 and TRBJ2-1; no clear D gene. Germline V gives CDR1 MNHNY, CDR2 SVGAGI (reference sequence). The ends were cut back, 8 bases at V and 5 bases at J, with 13 bases in the middle. The CDR3 loop spans 13 amino acids. CDR3 DNA: TGTGCCAGCGCTTCTAGGGTAGACAATGAGCAGTTCTTC. This sequence encodes CASASRVDNEQFF.

V usage is TRBV20-1 and J usage is TRBJ2-5; the match to TRBD2 covers 11 bases. The J call may be faulty, since TRBJ2-7 better matches the DNA end. Germline CDR1 reads DFQATT; CDR2 reads SNEGSKA (reference sequence). CDR3 length: 14 residues. The CDR3 DNA follows: TGCAGTGCTAGTTCGGCTAGCGGGGGGTACGAGCAGTACTTC. Protein sequence: CSASSASGGYEQYF.

This clonotype was observed a handful of times. CDR3: CASSPRQGPNQPQHF. DNA of the CDR3: TGTGCCAGCAGCCCGAGACAGGGCCCCAATCAGCCCCAGCATTTT. This chain connects TRBV7-2 to TRBJ1-5; 7 bases fit TRBD1. The trim removed 5 bases at V and 3 bases at J, leaving 7 bases unmatched. This CDR3 is 15 amino acids long. CDR1 and CDR2 (germline): SGHTA, FQGNSA.